These 8 T cell receptor beta chains were sequenced from one sample in a study of Ad26.COV2.S vaccination and SARS-CoV-2 variants. Data came from immunoSEQ multiplex PCR; TCRdb stores just in-frame clones and leaves some out. Among about 180,000 clones, roughly 89% were seen once, and the ten largest hold about 5.5%. This specimen was peripheral blood, taken after recovery from COVID-19. These receptors were collected from a human donor who had recovered from COVID-19.

The genes are TRBV10-3 and TRBJ1-2; tentatively, D is TRBD1 (6 bases). CDR3 size: 14 residues. V was shortened by 0 bases and J by 5 bases, with 10 bases between the two germline ends. Germline V lookup: CDR1 ENHRY, CDR2 SYGVKD. CDR3 coding DNA: TGTGCCATCAGTGAGTCGCACAGGGAGTATGGCTACACCTTC. Translated, it gives CAISESHREYGYTF.

The V gene is TRBV14, the J gene TRBJ2-1; perhaps TRBD2 as D (5 bases). The CDR3 runs 15 residues. Germline V gene lookup returns CDR1 SGHDN and CDR2 FVKESK. The ends were cut back, 1 base at V and 3 bases at J, with 10 bases in the middle. The CDR3 spells CASSQVERYYNEQFF. The CDR3 region has the DNA TGTGCCAGCAGCCAAGTTGAGCGGTACTACAATGAGCAGTTCTTC.

This sequence joins TRBV24-1 and TRBJ1-1, with D perhaps TRBD1 (5 bases). Trimming removed 6 bases from V and 3 bases from J, with 16 bases in between. Germline assignment: CDR1 KGHDR and CDR2 SFDVKD. The CDR3 is 15 residues long. CDR3 region: CATSTTPWDDTEAFF. The CDR3, as DNA: TGTGCCACCAGTACTACCCCATGGGACGACACTGAAGCTTTCTTT.

The chain's CDR3 is CASSLVRSVDGYTF. Written as DNA, the CDR3 is TGTGCCAGCAGCTTAGTTCGGTCGGTTGATGGCTACACCTTC. The gene calls are TRBV7-2 and TRBJ1-2; D not certain. The length of the CDR3 is 14 residues. In germline, CDR1 is SGHTA, CDR2 FQGNSA. V gave up 1 base and J gave up 6 bases, with 12 bases separating them. The full variable domain, its missing parts supplied by reference TRBV7-2 and TRBJ1-2, is GAGVSQSPSNKVTEKGKDVELRCDPISGHTALYWYRQSLGQGLEFLIYFQGNSAPDKSGLPSDRFSAERTGGSVSTLTIQRTQQEDSAVYLCASSLVRSVDGYTFGSGTRLTVV.

This rearrangement joins TRBV5-1 to TRBJ1-1; D might be TRBD1 (6 bases). The length of the CDR3 is 17 residues. CDR1 and CDR2 (germline): SGHRS, YFSETQ. Trimming left V 4 bases short and J 3 bases short, with 22 bases between. The CDR3 sequence: CASSLAGGGRGYTEAFF. CDR3 nucleotide sequence: TGCGCCAGCAGCCTCGCCGGAGGGGGGCGCGGTTACACTGAAGCTTTCTTT.

This clone was observed a few times. This chain joins TRBV3-1 (or the pseudogene TRBV3-2) and TRBJ2-7; unclear D gene. Germline assignment: CDR1 LGHDT and CDR2 YNNKEL (reference sequence). The CDR3 spans 13 residues. The V end lost 4 bases, the J end lost 3 bases, and 10 bases lay between the germline ends. The CDR3 DNA reads TGTGCCAGCAGCCTCGACGGAAACTACGAGCAGTACTTC. Translated, it gives CASSLDGNYEQYF.

CDR3 sequence: CASSLEGVPGWDTEAFF. Here the CDR3 DNA reads TGTGCCAGCAGCTTAGAGGGGGTCCCAGGGTGGGACACTGAAGCTTTCTTT. The J gene is TRBJ1-1, the V gene TRBV11-3, with a possible D match to TRBD1 (5 bases). This CDR3 has 17 amino acids. The V and J ends lost 0 bases and 3 bases respectively, with 17 bases between them. The germline V gene encodes CDR1 SGHNT and CDR2 YENEEA.

This clone was detected a few times. The V gene is TRBV12-5, the J gene TRBJ2-5, with D perhaps assigned TRBD1 or TRBD2 (5 bases each). CDR3 length: 15 amino acids. Germline CDR1 and CDR2: LGHNT and FRNRAP. The V end was cut by 5 bases, the J end by 4 bases, with 17 bases between. The CDR3 loop is CASGDQSGRGETQYF. The CDR3 coding sequence is TGTGCTAGTGGTGATCAATCGGGACGCGGAGAGACCCAGTACTTC.